The 28 T cell receptor beta chains reported below all come from one sample, sequenced in a study of blood T cell repertoires in COVID-19. Clones were read by immunoSEQ multiplex PCR, and TCRdb kept only the in-frame ones, dropping some. The sample lists about 40,000 clones, approximately 86% seen once, with roughly 5.3% in the top ten. The sequenced sample consisted of peripheral blood. The receptor set was obtained from a man in his fifties or sixties with active COVID-19.

This rearrangement joins TRBV11-2 to TRBJ1-1; 7 positions agree with TRBD1. Trimming cost V 5 bases and J 0 bases; bases outside gene matches: 6. Germline CDR1 SGHAT, CDR2 FQNNGV. CDR3 length: 15 residues. The DNA of the CDR3 is TGTGCCAGCAGCGGGGGACAGACCATGAACACTGAAGCTTTCTTT. This sequence encodes CASSGGQTMNTEAFF.

The chain links TRBV7-2 to TRBJ2-5; 13 nucleotides match TRBD2. Losses at the gene ends were 1 base for V and 7 bases for J; bases not matched to a gene: 12. The CDR3 has 18 residues. Germline assignment: CDR1 SGHTA and CDR2 FQGNSA. CDR3 in amino acids: CASSLGVGTSGVLGTQYF. The CDR3 DNA follows: TGTGCCAGCAGCTTAGGTGTAGGGACTAGCGGGGTCCTGGGGACCCAGTACTTC.

The J gene is TRBJ2-7, the V gene TRBV11-3; TRBD1 agrees at 8 bases. CDR1 is SGHNT and CDR2 is YENEEA in the germline V gene. There are 15 residues in the CDR3. The trim removed 4 bases at V and 6 bases at J, leaving 11 bases unmatched. The CDR3 protein is CASSSRDRMSREQYF. DNA of the CDR3: TGTGCCAGCAGCTCCCGGGACAGGATGTCCCGCGAGCAGTACTTC.

V gene TRBV6-2 or TRBV6-3 combines with J gene TRBJ1-2, with D possibly matching TRBD1 (5 bases). The germline V gene encodes CDR1 MNHEY and CDR2 SVGEGT. The CDR3 sequence is 14 residues long. The germline V and J ends were trimmed by 5 bases and 3 bases, with 13 bases remaining between them. The CDR3 reads CASSALQGDYGYTF. CDR3 in DNA: TGTGCCAGCAGTGCCCTGCAGGGTGACTATGGCTACACCTTC.

The rearrangement uses TRBV25-1 and TRBJ2-3; 14 bases are a match to TRBD2. V dropped 6 bases and J dropped 7; count of bases not matched to a gene: 12. Germline V gene data show CDR1 as MGHDK and CDR2 as SYGVNS. The CDR3 is 17 amino acids. In DNA, the CDR3 is TGTGCCAGCAGCGGCGAATGGGGGACTAGCGGGAGATATACGCAGTATTTT. It encodes CASSGEWGTSGRYTQYF.

The CDR3 DNA reads as TGTGCCAGCAGCCGAAACCCGACTCTTTACAATGAGCAGTTCTTC. Translation gives CASSRNPTLYNEQFF. The gene calls are TRBV4-2 and TRBJ2-1; D is uncertain. Germline CDR1 LGHNA, CDR2 YNFKEQ. Trimming shortened V by 4 bases and J by 4 bases, and 14 bases separated the two germline ends. The CDR3 covers 15 residues.

The CDR3 coding sequence is TGCAGCGTTGGACAGAATCAAGAGACCCAGTACTTC. It is translated as CSVGQNQETQYF. The genes are TRBV29-1 and TRBJ2-5; tentative D call: TRBD1 (5 bases). Trimming removed 4 bases at V and 2 bases at J, with 8 bases between. The CDR3 extends over 12 amino acids. CDR1 SQVTM and CDR2 ANQGSEA come from the germline V gene.

This clone is labeled as medium-sized (0.01 to 0.1%). CDR3 in DNA: TGTGCCAGCAGTTACGCGACGGCGAGGACCGGGGAGCTGTTTTTT. It specifies CASSYATARTGELFF. V gene TRBV6-2 or TRBV6-3 combines with J gene TRBJ2-2, with D hard to call. The germline V and J ends were trimmed by 2 bases and 5 bases, with 12 bases remaining between them. The CDR3 has 15 amino acids. The V gene's germline CDR1 is MNHEY and CDR2 SVGEGT.

V usage is TRBV5-4 and J usage is TRBJ2-1, with D unclear. Trimming shortened V by 4 bases and J by 6 bases, and 23 bases separated the two germline ends. The CDR3 runs to 17 residues. CDR1 and CDR2 from the germline V gene are SGHNT and YYREEE (reference sequence). CDR3 amino acids: CASSPAPSGRSGNEQFF. The CDR3 coding sequence is TGTGCCAGCAGCCCTGCCCCTTCGGGTCGGTCTGGCAATGAGCAGTTCTTC.

V gene TRBV6-2 or TRBV6-3 combines with J gene TRBJ1-1, with D possibly matching TRBD1 (6 bases). Germline-derived CDR1 and CDR2 are MNHEY and SVGEGT. The CDR3 contains 14 residues. Trimming pared 5 bases from V and 4 bases from J, leaving 14 bases between. CDR3 sequence reads: CASSATGSGTEAFF. Written as DNA, the CDR3 is TGTGCCAGCAGTGCGACAGGATCGGGCACTGAAGCTTTCTTT.

J is TRBJ1-3 and V is TRBV4-1, with a weak D call TRBD1 (5 bases). The CDR3 is 14 residues long. Trimming shortened V by 5 bases and J by 0 bases, and 8 bases separated the two germline ends. The germline V gene has CDR1 MGHRA and CDR2 YSYEKL. Written as DNA, the CDR3 is TGCGCCAGCAGCTACAGGAGCTCTGGAAACACCATATATTTT. Translating gives CASSYRSSGNTIYF.

CDR3 sequence (DNA): TGTGCCAGCAGACGGGGGACAGGGATATTGGAGACCCAGTACTTC. It yields the protein CASRRGTGILETQYF. The chain links TRBV6-5 to TRBJ2-5; the match to TRBD1 covers 9 bases. Trimming removed 6 bases from V and 5 bases from J; junction bases left unmatched: 10. CDR1 is MNHEY, CDR2 SVGAGI, per germline. The CDR3 loop spans 15 amino acids.

The chain combines TRBV7-2 with TRBJ1-4, with a possible D match to TRBD1 (5 bases). The CDR3 length is 16 residues. Trimming left V 6 bases short and J 0 bases short, with 14 bases between. Germline CDR1 and CDR2: SGHTA and FQGNSA. CDR3 protein: CASRPGSSPTNEKLFF. As DNA, the CDR3 is TGTGCCAGCAGGCCAGGGTCGTCCCCAACTAATGAAAAACTGTTTTTT.

The chain couples TRBV14 to TRBJ1-2; 8 bases are shared with TRBD1. The CDR3 spans 16 residues. Germline V gives CDR1 SGHDN, CDR2 FVKESK. V shed 0 bases, J shed 7 bases, and the junction held 10 bases outside the gene matches. CDR3 residues: CASSQEGTGLLVGYTF. Written as DNA, the CDR3 is TGTGCCAGCAGCCAAGAAGGGACAGGCCTTTTAGTTGGCTACACCTTC.

V is TRBV7-9 and J is TRBJ2-5; TRBD1 matches at 9 bases. The CDR3 runs to 14 residues. Losses at the gene ends were 5 bases for V and 2 bases for J; bases not matched to a gene: 3. CDR1 is SEHNR and CDR2 is FQNEAQ in the germline V gene (reference sequence). CDR3: CASSAGQGQETQYF. The CDR3 DNA is TGTGCCAGCAGCGCCGGACAGGGGCAAGAGACCCAGTACTTC.

This chain links TRBV11-2 with TRBJ2-1, with D possibly matching TRBD1 (7 bases). V lost 1 base and J 7 bases, leaving 11 bases between the germline ends. CDR3 length: 14 amino acids. In germline, CDR1 is SGHAT, CDR2 FQNNGV. The CDR3 DNA sequence: TGTGCCAGCAGCTTAGTGGCAGGGGGGAATGAGCAGTTCTTC. It is translated as CASSLVAGGNEQFF.

V is TRBV11-3 and J is TRBJ2-1, with 9 bases fitting TRBD1. The CDR3 loop spans 14 amino acids. V lost 4 bases to trimming and J lost 4 bases; unmatched junction nucleotides: 2. Per germline, CDR1 SGHNT and CDR2 YENEEA. This CDR3 is CASSSGTGYNEQFF. The CDR3 nucleotides read TGTGCCAGCAGCTCCGGGACAGGGTACAATGAGCAGTTCTTC.

The table lists this clone with a few counts. This rearrangement joins TRBV5-6 to TRBJ1-1; 8 bases line up with TRBD1. The CDR3 has 13 amino acids. Germline CDR1 and CDR2: SGHDT and YYEEEE. Trimming cost V 5 bases and J 8 bases; bases outside gene matches: 8. This chain's CDR3 is CASRNFDRGEAFF. The CDR3 DNA reads as TGTGCCAGCAGGAATTTTGACAGGGGAGAAGCTTTCTTT.

The gene calls are TRBV10-3 and TRBJ2-3; maybe TRBD2 (6 bases). The CDR3 runs to 17 residues. CDR1 and CDR2 (germline): ENHRY, SYGVKD. V dropped 3 bases and J dropped 0 bases, with 16 bases sitting between them. CDR3 coding DNA: TGTGCCATCAGTGATGCGGATGGGACTGCTAGCACAGATACGCAGTATTTT. Amino acids: CAISDADGTASTDTQYF.

There are a few counts of this clone. This chain links TRBV5-6 with TRBJ2-3; TRBD1 aligns across 9 bases. Germline V gene lookup returns CDR1 SGHDT and CDR2 YYEEEE. Unmatched junction bases numbered 9, after V lost 4 bases and J lost 6 bases. The CDR3 covers 15 residues. The CDR3 loop is CASSHGGTGLDTQYF. DNA of the CDR3: TGTGCCAGCAGCCACGGGGGGACAGGGTTGGATACGCAGTATTTT. The variable domain in full, with the rest retrieved from reference TRBV5-6 and TRBJ2-3, is DAGVTQSPTHLIKTRGQQVTLRCSPKSGHDTVSWYQQALGQGPQFIFQYYEEEERQRGNFPDRFSGHQFPNYSSELNVNALLLGDSALYLCASSHGGTGLDTQYFGPGTRLTVL.

The V and J genes are TRBV27 and TRBJ1-2; TRBD1 matches 8 bases. This CDR3 is built from 17 residues. In germline, CDR1 is MNHEY, CDR2 SMNVEV (reference sequence). V was clipped by 2 bases and J by 6 bases; unmatched bases: 14. CDR3 sequence (DNA): TGTGCCAGCAGTTTAACGGACAGGGCGCCCCTACTCGATGGCTACACCTTC. This translates into CASSLTDRAPLLDGYTF.

The table lists this clone with a count of one. The chain carries TRBV14 and TRBJ2-3; TRBD2 aligns across 14 bases. CDR1 is SGHDN, CDR2 FVKESK, per germline. The CDR3 length is 17 residues. The trim removed 0 bases at V and 7 bases at J, leaving 6 bases unmatched. The CDR3 nucleotides are TGTGCCAGCAGCCAAGATTTTGGGACTAGCGGGGGTTATACGCAGTATTTT. Translating gives CASSQDFGTSGGYTQYF.

The V call is TRBV7-2, the J call TRBJ2-3; D call uncertain. CDR1 is SGHTA, CDR2 FQGNSA, per germline. V dropped 1 base and J dropped 2 bases, with 7 bases sitting between them. The CDR3 length is 14 residues. In DNA form, the CDR3 reads TGTGCCAGCAGCTTAGTCGGGTTCACAGATACGCAGTATTTT. Translated: CASSLVGFTDTQYF.

The gene calls are TRBV6-5 and TRBJ2-2; the match to TRBD2 covers 8 bases. CDR1 is MNHEY and CDR2 is SVGAGI in the germline V gene. This CDR3 comprises 15 residues. The V and J ends lost 8 bases and 2 bases, in that order; junction bases with no gene match: 7. DNA for the CDR3: TGTGCCAGCGTATCCGGGACTAGAAACACCGGGGAGCTGTTTTTT. It is translated as CASVSGTRNTGELFF.

The V call is TRBV7-3, the J call TRBJ2-2; no clear D gene. Germline assignment: CDR1 SGHTA and CDR2 FQGTGA. There are 12 residues in the CDR3. V gave up 1 base and J gave up 6 bases, with 3 bases separating them. The CDR3 here is CASSLRPGELFF. The CDR3 DNA reads as TGTGCCAGCAGCTTAAGGCCCGGGGAGCTGTTTTTT.

The chain has TRBV5-5 and TRBJ2-7, with TRBD2 identical over 7 bases. The V gene's germline CDR1 is SGHKS and CDR2 YYEKEE (reference sequence). The trim removed 2 bases at V and 1 base at J, leaving 6 bases unmatched. The CDR3 covers 15 residues. As DNA, the CDR3 is TGTGCCAGCAGCTTTTCCACTAGCGAGTCCTACGAGCAGTACTTC. Protein: CASSFSTSESYEQYF.

The chain couples TRBV28 to TRBJ1-1, with a weak D call TRBD1 (5 bases). The CDR3 length is 12 residues. Between the trimmed V and J ends, which lost 8 bases and 9 bases, there was a span of 16 bases. From germline, CDR1 is MDHEN and CDR2 SYDVKM. The CDR3, as DNA: TGTGCCAGCCGAACTCGACAGACGAAAGCTTTCTTT. This gives the protein CASRTRQTKAFF.

To note about this clone: Other DNA sequences of this sample code for an identical CDR3. This rearrangement joins TRBV7-2 to TRBJ1-2; D perhaps matches TRBD1 (6 bases). This CDR3 contains 13 residues. The germline gives CDR1 SGHTA, CDR2 FQGNSA. Trimming removed 6 bases from V and 5 bases from J, with 13 bases in between. The chain's CDR3 is CASRRGQLYGYTF. The CDR3 nucleotides are TGTGCCAGCAGACGAGGACAGCTTTATGGCTACACCTTC. The full variable domain, in which reference TRBV7-2 and TRBJ1-2 provide the parts outside the CDR3, is GAGVSQSPSNKVTEKGKDVELRCDPISGHTALYWYRQSLGQGLEFLIYFQGNSAPDKSGLPSDRFSAERTGGSVSTLTIQRTQQEDSAVYLCASRRGQLYGYTFGSGTRLTVV.